This entry features one T cell receptor (beta chain) sequence. Its antigen is still unknown. A much larger clone differs from this one at a single base, so this may be a read error. The record originates from a study of CD8+CD57+ T cells in acquired aplastic anemia. Overall study context: When averaged, DNA from sorted CD4+ and CD8+ cells came to approximately 3.2 ug.

Germline values: CDR1 LGHDT, CDR2 YNNKEL (reference sequence). CDR3 length equals 14 residues. Genomic DNA served as template for TCR beta VDJ and CDR3 profiling. TCRdb used MiXCR to reprocess the reads, holding one entry per CDR3 protein. The profile covers 150,000 or so distinct CDR3 sequences, with less than 50% appearing a single time and 3.2% taken by the ten largest. The study, taken as a whole, reports: The study found no significant CD8+ Simpson's diversity difference between patients and controls. Patients and controls had in common around 29 CD8+ CDR3 sequences.

Patients sequenced had flow cytometry evidence of CD8+CD57+ cell expansion. Source material: sorted CD4+, CD8+, or CD8+CD57+ T cells (not recorded which) from PBMCs. This receptor was obtained from a human donor with aplastic anemia. The V call is TRBV3-1, the J call TRBJ2-7, with no clear D. The CDR3 here is CASSQESRSYERYF. The CDR3 coding sequence is TGTGCCAGCAGCCAAGAATCCAGGTCCTACGAGCGGTACTTC.